This T cell receptor (beta chain) was obtained from a study of blood T cell repertoires in COVID-19. Study-wide background: There were acute and convalescent COVID-19 samples, and they came from the United States, Italy and Spain.

Authors' analysis steps: Amplification of reference gene primers was used by the study to estimate nucleated cell counts. Here immunoSEQ multiplex PCR was the method, and the copy in TCRdb shows in-frame clones only, minus some. D and trimming come from the DNA, and the V and J calls and clone size come from that table. The sample shows about 270,000 clones, 75% to 90% of them seen only once. CDR3 length: 14 amino acids. Germline-derived CDR1 and CDR2 are SGHNT and YYREEE (reference sequence). Trimming took 4 bases from V and 1 from J; bases not matched to a gene: 4. This sequence was found in a woman aged 18-29 years who had recovered from COVID-19. The sequenced material came from PBMCs or T cells enriched from blood (not recorded which). The chain uses TRBV5-4 and TRBJ2-5; 7 bases are shared with TRBD2. The CDR3 is CASSPGTTQETQYF. As DNA, the CDR3 is TGTGCCAGCAGCCCCGGGACTACCCAAGAGACCCAGTACTTC.